This T cell receptor (beta chain) originates from a study of blood T cells in healthy people across ages (dated by TCRdb to the mid-2010s). For context, the study as a whole: In model experiments, roughly one uniquely barcoded TCR beta cDNA molecule per two T cells was captured by template switching. Using deep sequencing normalized with unique cDNA molecular identifiers, the study measured how TCR beta repertoire diversity changes with age. The donors were divided into four age groups: young (average roughly 17 years), middle-aged (roughly 42), aged (approximately 62) and long-lived (82). Donors of different ages were randomly distributed across sequencing lanes to avoid experimental bias. The study analyzed two additional independent replicas of 1 million unique cDNA reads from the same blood draw for two donors, one aged 18 to 30 and one aged 80 or older. Findings and caveats that apply to the study as a whole: Estimates of total diversity from one million sequenced T cells were regarded as lower bounds and underestimates. Observed TCR beta diversity correlated strongly with the percentage of naive T cells measured by flow cytometry. Since profiling was done on bulk unsorted PBMCs, naive and antigen-experienced compartments could not be conclusively compared. Compared with the aged group, the long-lived group had more naive CD4+ T cells, fewer expanded clones and increased TCR diversity, suggesting age selection. Observed TCR beta diversity per million T cells fell roughly linearly with age, and a significant reduction was already apparent by age around 36. Because the CMV infection status of the donors was unknown, age-related changes in expanded clonotypes may potentially have been confounded.

The library came from 5' RACE. The instrument given in TCRdb is Illumina HiSeq 2500. A second roughly 6 to 12 cycle PCR used a sample-barcoded 5' primer and a J-beta primer mix. A template-switch 5' adaptor carrying 12 random nucleotides introduced a unique molecular identifier onto each TCR beta cDNA molecule. Each sample yielded at least 2.5 million CDR3-containing paired-end reads. All of the RNA was converted into first-strand cDNA using the Mint cDNA synthesis kit, with a TRBC-specific oligonucleotide serving as the primer. Following uracil-DNA glycosylase treatment, a first 18-cycle PCR with universal primers M1SS and BC2_uni_R was performed on all cDNA. The paper's processing steps were these. Normalization of each sample was performed by random selection of 1 million high-quality reads, each carrying a distinct molecular identifier. Reads with shared molecular identifiers were discarded instead of being binned into consensus sequences. MiTCR, set to a Q25 quality threshold and the strictest error-elimination algorithm, was used for CDR3 identification, clonotype clustering and error correction. A nonparametric unseen species model with Euler transformation was used to estimate a lower bound on total TCR beta diversity. TCRdb reran the public reads through fastp at Q25 and MiXCR, keeping productive beta chains. When rows share a CDR3 protein, they turn into one entry using the most common DNA and genes. None of the V and J calls come from the authors' own analysis; TCRdb made them. Within this sample are roughly 2 million distinct CDR3 sequences, with less than 50% of them counted one time only. The top ten constitute over 2% of the sample.

V ends up 6 bases short and J 6 bases short, with an unmatched junction base count of 13. The CDR3 has 16 amino acids, counting the end cysteine and phenylalanine. Only the CDR3 portion is preserved as DNA: 48 bases, with reading frame beginning at the first base. From a lookup of the germline V gene (reference sequence), CDR1 and CDR2 are DFQATT and SNEGSKA. Comment on this clonotype: Its antigen has not been determined. Base qualities were left out, and no much larger clone turns up one base away.

Systemically healthy Caucasian individuals from Russia, 39 in total and aged about 6 to 95 years, were included as donors. Each donor gave around 9.9 milliliters of peripheral blood, collected into EDTA-treated Vacutainer tubes. Ficoll-Paque density-gradient centrifugation was used to isolate PBMCs, with at least 6.5 million obtained per sample. Total RNA, at least 6 micrograms per sample, was extracted from PBMCs with Trizol reagent. For every donor, an aliquot of PBMCs went through flow cytometry to measure the percentages of naive CD45RAhigh/CD27high T cells. This TCR was recovered from a woman aged 40-49 years in good health. The chain was built from TRBV20-1 and TRBJ2-3; TRBD2 fits 12 bases in the junction. Sequencing was performed on blood. The CDR3 has the sequence CSAYSPSGGASDTQYF. The DNA sequence reads TGCAGTGCCTACTCCCCTAGCGGGGGGGCAAGTGATACGCAGTATTTT.